This is a list of T cell receptor beta chains from one sample in a study of post-analysis software for immune sequencing data. TCRdb processed the PCR reads anew with MiXCR; each CDR3 protein has one entry. The sample shows hundreds of thousands of distinct CDR3 sequences, over 45% of them seen only once. Specimen: blood. The receptors stem from a girl aged 2 to 10 with multiple sclerosis. Both conserved end residues are part of each CDR3. D genes are given only for firm matches. The size field is filled for only some rows; it gives once, few, many or a size class.

DNA	CDR3	J	V	D	size
TGCGCCAGCAGCTTGGGGGACACTAACAATGAGCAGTTCTTC	CASSLGDTNNEQFF	TRBJ2-1	TRBV5-1	-	-
TGCAGCGTTGGCAGGGAAGGCTACGAGCAGTACTTC	CSVGREGYEQYF	TRBJ2-7	TRBV29-1	-	few
TGTGCCAGCAGCTACGGGACAGGGGAGGATGAGCAGTTCTTC	CASSYGTGEDEQFF	TRBJ2-1	TRBV7-2	TRBD1	-
TGTGCCAGCCGCACGAGGGGGGATACCTCCTACGAGCAGTACTTC	CASRTRGDTSYEQYF	TRBJ2-7	TRBV6-2/TRBV6-3	-	-
TGTGCCAGCAGCTCCTCGACAGGGGATGGCTACACCTTC	CASSSSTGDGYTF	TRBJ1-2	TRBV7-9	TRBD1	-
TGCAGCCCCTGGACAGTTAACTATGGCTACACCTTC	CSPWTVNYGYTF	TRBJ1-2	TRBV29-1	-	-
TGTGCCAGCAGCGTCTCCCCGAGCGGGATCTACGAGCAGTACTTC	CASSVSPSGIYEQYF	TRBJ2-7	TRBV9	TRBD2	-
TGCAGCGTTGAAGTTGCCCCACGAGGGGATACGCAGTATTTT	CSVEVAPRGDTQYF	TRBJ2-3	TRBV29-1	-	-
TGCAGTGCTAGAGCCCGGGCTGGGGAGTACTTC	CSARARAGEYF	TRBJ2-4	TRBV20-1	-	-
TGTGCCAGCAGCCCCTGGACTAGCGGGGCCCCCCCTAACAATGAGCAGTTCTTC	CASSPWTSGAPPNNEQFF	TRBJ2-1	TRBV7-9	TRBD2	few
TGCAGTGCTAGAGTAAGGGCCAATGAGCAGTTCTTC	CSARVRANEQFF	TRBJ2-1	TRBV20-1	-	-
TGCAGCGTGACAGGGAAGTATGTCTACGAGCAGTACTTC	CSVTGKYVYEQYF	TRBJ2-7	TRBV29-1	TRBD1	-
TGTGCCAGCATAACAGGGGGAGCTTCCTACAATGAGCAGTGCTTC	CASITGGASYNEQCF	TRBJ2-1	TRBV7-9	TRBD1	once
TGCAGTGCCAGAACCCCTCAGGCTCGCGGGGACAATGAGCAGTTCTTC	CSARTPQARGDNEQFF	TRBJ2-1	TRBV20-1	-	-
TGTGCCACCAGCAGAGATCCCCCCAACAGGGGCCCAGATACGCAGTATTTT	CATSRDPPNRGPDTQYF	TRBJ2-3	TRBV15	TRBD1	-
TGTGCCAGTAGTATAGAAGATAGCGGGGGAGGCAATGAGCAGTTCTTC	CASSIEDSGGGNEQFF	TRBJ2-1	TRBV19	TRBD2	-
TGCGCCAGCAGCCAAGAGGCCCTAGCGGGGACAGAGGGGGAAAACATTCAGTACTTC	CASSQEALAGTEGENIQYF	TRBJ2-4	TRBV4-3	TRBD2	once
TGTGCCAGCAGCACACGACTAGTCCAAGAGACCCAGTACTTC	CASSTRLVQETQYF	TRBJ2-5	TRBV3-1	-	few
TGTGCCAGCTCACCTCTCGGACGGAGAATCGCCAAAAACATTCAGTACTTC	CASSPLGRRIAKNIQYF	TRBJ2-4	TRBV18	-	-
TGCGCCAGCAGCTTGGAACTAGCGGGAGCCAGGGAGCAGTTCTTC	CASSLELAGAREQFF	TRBJ2-1	TRBV5-1	TRBD2	few
TGTGCCAGCAGCTTAGGACAGTTCCCCTACAATGAGCAGTTCTTC	CASSLGQFPYNEQFF	TRBJ2-1	TRBV7-6	-	-
TGCAGTGCTAGAAAAGCGGGGACCCAAGAGACCCAGTACTTC	CSARKAGTQETQYF	TRBJ2-5	TRBV20-1	TRBD2	-
TGTGCCAGCACCCTTACGAGCGGGGGCACTGAAGCTTTCTTT	CASTLTSGGTEAFF	TRBJ1-1	TRBV7-2	-	-
TGTGCCAGCAGCTCCCGGACAGGGGGCGGTCAGCCCCAGCATTTT	CASSSRTGGGQPQHF	TRBJ1-5	TRBV5-8	TRBD1	-